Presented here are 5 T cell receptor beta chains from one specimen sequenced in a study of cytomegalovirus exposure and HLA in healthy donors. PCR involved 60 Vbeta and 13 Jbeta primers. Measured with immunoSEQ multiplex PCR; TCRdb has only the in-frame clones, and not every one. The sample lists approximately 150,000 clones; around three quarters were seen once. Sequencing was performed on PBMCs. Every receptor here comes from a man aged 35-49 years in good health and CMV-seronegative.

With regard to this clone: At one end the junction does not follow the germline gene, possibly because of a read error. The CDR3 region has the DNA TGTGCCAGCAGCACCGATGGGGGTGCAGGGGCCAACGGCCTGACTTTC. Translating it yields CASSTDGGAGANGLTF. The V gene is TRBV5-4, the J gene TRBJ2-6, with TRBD1 as a possible D gene (6 bases). CDR3 length: 16 amino acids. Germline V lookup: CDR1 SGHNT, CDR2 YYREEE (reference sequence).

The CDR3 DNA sequence: TGCGCCAGCAGCGGGACAGGGCCTCAAGAGACCCAGTACTTC. Its translation: CASSGTGPQETQYF. This rearrangement joins TRBV5-1 to TRBJ2-5; 9 positions match TRBD1. The ends lost 4 bases at V and 2 bases at J; junction bases unmatched: 3. From germline, CDR1 is SGHRS and CDR2 YFSETQ. The CDR3 contains 14 residues.

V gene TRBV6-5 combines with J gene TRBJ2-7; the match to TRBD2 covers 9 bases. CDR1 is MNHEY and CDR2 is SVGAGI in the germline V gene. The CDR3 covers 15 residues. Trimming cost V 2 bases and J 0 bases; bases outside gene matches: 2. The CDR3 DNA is TGTGCCAGCAGTTACGAAGCGGGAGGCTCCTACGAGCAGTACTTC. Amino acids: CASSYEAGGSYEQYF.

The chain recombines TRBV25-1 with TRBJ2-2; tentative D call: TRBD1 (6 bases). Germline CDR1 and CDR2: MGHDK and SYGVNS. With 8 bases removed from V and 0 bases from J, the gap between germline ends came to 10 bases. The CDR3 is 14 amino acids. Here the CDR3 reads CASDGQPNTGELFF. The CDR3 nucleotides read TGTGCCAGCGACGGACAGCCGAACACCGGGGAGCTGTTTTTT.

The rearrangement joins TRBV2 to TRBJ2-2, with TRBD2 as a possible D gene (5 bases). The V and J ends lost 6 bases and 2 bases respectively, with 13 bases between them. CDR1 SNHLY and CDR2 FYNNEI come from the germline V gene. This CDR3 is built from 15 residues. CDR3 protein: CASRDQRYNTGELFF. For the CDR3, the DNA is TGTGCCAGCAGAGACCAGCGGTACAACACCGGGGAGCTGTTTTTT. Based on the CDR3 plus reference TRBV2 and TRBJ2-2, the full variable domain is EPEVTQTPSHQVTQMGQEVILRCVPISNHLYFYWYRQILGQKVEFLVSFYNNEISEKSEIFDDQFSVERPDGSNFTLKIRSTKLEDSAMYFCASRDQRYNTGELFFGEGSRLTVL.